The 8 T cell receptor beta chains below come from one sample, sequenced in a study of blood T cell repertoires in COVID-19. Some clones are missing from TCRdb's copy, which holds only in-frame ones; the method was immunoSEQ multiplex PCR. The table lists roughly 40,000 clones, around 79% of them singletons. The sequenced sample consisted of peripheral blood. These receptor sequences come from a woman over 75 with acute or convalescent COVID-19.

The chain has TRBV27 and TRBJ1-6, with 10 bases lining up with TRBD1. V lost 4 bases to trimming and J lost 9 bases; unmatched junction nucleotides: 6. Germline-derived CDR1 and CDR2 are MNHEY and SMNVEV (reference sequence). There are 15 residues in the CDR3. CDR3 coding DNA: TGTGCCAGCAGTTCCCGGGGACAGGGGACTTCACCCCTCCACTTT. It codes for CASSSRGQGTSPLHF.

This chain joins TRBV19 and TRBJ2-7, with 13 positions matching TRBD2. This CDR3 is built from 16 residues. V trimming: 5 bases; J trimming: 0 bases; junction bases outside the gene matches: 4. Germline CDR1 LNHDA, CDR2 SQIVND (reference sequence). CDR3 in amino acids: CASSHRTSGSSYEQYF. The CDR3 DNA reads as TGTGCCAGTAGTCACCGGACTAGCGGGAGCTCCTACGAGCAGTACTTC.

The CDR3 bases are TGTGCCAGCAGTGTCGAAGGTAGCGGGATATCTGAGCAGTTCTTC. Encoded protein: CASSVEGSGISEQFF. The chain carries TRBV2 and TRBJ2-1; TRBD2 aligns across 8 bases. The trim removed 4 bases at V and 9 bases at J, leaving 11 bases unmatched. The CDR3 totals 15 residues. Germline V gene data show CDR1 as SNHLY and CDR2 as FYNNEI.

As DNA, the CDR3 is TGTGCCAGCAGCCATAAACACTTATACTCGACAGGGCCCGGTGCGAAGGGCACTGAAGCTTTCTTT. Its protein is CASSHKHLYSTGPGAKGTEAFF. The rearrangement links TRBV4-2 to TRBJ1-1; TRBD1 aligns across 7 bases. CDR1 is LGHNA, CDR2 YNFKEQ, per germline. Trimming at V came to 3 bases and at J to 4 bases, leaving 29 bases not matched to a gene. The CDR3 consists of 22 residues.

The V and J genes are TRBV10-3 and TRBJ2-7; D is perhaps TRBD2 (7 bases). The ends were cut back, 7 bases at V and 0 bases at J, with 25 bases in the middle. Germline V gene sequence: CDR1 ENHRY, CDR2 SYGVKD. This CDR3 has 18 amino acids. The CDR3 sequence: CAIKPGPGEGGNSYEQYF. The CDR3 DNA reads TGTGCCATCAAGCCGGGTCCAGGGGAGGGTGGGAACTCCTACGAGCAGTACTTC.

The chain uses TRBV4-1 and TRBJ2-3, with 12 bases lining up with TRBD2. J gave up 4 bases and V 8 bases, and 7 bases lay outside the gene matches. The CDR3 consists of 15 residues. Germline lookup yields CDR1 MGHRA and CDR2 YSYEKL. This chain's CDR3 is CASGLAGIRSDTQYF. CDR3 bases: TGCGCCAGCGGACTAGCGGGAATAAGGTCAGATACGCAGTATTTT.

The genes are TRBV19 and TRBJ2-7, with D unresolved. V was clipped by 1 base and J by 0 bases, with 7 bases between them. This CDR3 comprises 14 residues. CDR1 is LNHDA, CDR2 SQIVND, per germline (reference sequence). CDR3 DNA: TGTGCCAGTAGTATAGCCCTCCTCTCCTACGAGCAGTACTTC. Amino acid sequence: CASSIALLSYEQYF. Looking up the rest from reference TRBV19 and TRBJ2-7 gives the full variable domain: DGGITQSPKYLFRKEGQNVTLSCEQNLNHDAMYWYRQDPGQGLRLIYYSQIVNDFQKGDIAEGYSVSREKKESFPLTVTSAQKNPTAFYLCASSIALLSYEQYFGPGTRLTVT.

This chain links TRBV12-3 or TRBV12-4 with TRBJ1-2, with a tentative D call TRBD1 (6 bases). This CDR3 has 12 residues. V gave up 3 bases and J gave up 13 bases, with 15 bases separating them. Written as DNA, the CDR3 is TGTGCCAGCAGTTTCCAACAGGGTGCAGGCACCTTC. As protein: CASSFQQGAGTF.